This TCR beta chain was retrieved from a study of T-cell memory formation after mild COVID-19. Whole-study context: The TCR clusters were mostly specific to one donor. Study findings and constraints: There was a balanced CD4/CD8 profile in clones contracting day 15 to 85, and later expanders leaned CD4+. CD4+ contracting clones were found mainly in CM and EM, and CD8+ ones in EMRA.

TCRdb called the 5' RACE reads again in MiXCR, with one record for every CDR3 protein. Of about 260,000 distinct CDR3 sequences in the sample, approximately 16% were seen once. Regarding this clonotype: Its matching antigen is unknown.

Trimming at V came to 6 bases and at J to 7 bases, leaving 9 bases not matched to a gene. The CDR3 covers 15 residues. Germline-derived CDR1 and CDR2 are MGHRA and YSYEKL. The material sequenced was PBMCs or a T cell subset sorted from them (not recorded which). The chain uses TRBV4-1 and TRBJ1-2; 12 nucleotides align to TRBD1. The clonotype originates from a man aged 18-30 years who had mild COVID-19 (a few samples of this study predate the infection). Cell type and time point are not known. CDR3 coding DNA: TGCGCCAGCAGGAGCCGGGACAGGGGGCTCGGTGGCTACACCTTC. Its translation is CASRSRDRGLGGYTF.